This TCR beta chain is drawn from a study of cytomegalovirus exposure and HLA in healthy donors. Donors sampled were nominally healthy, though unrecorded immune exposures were likely. Remarks on this clone: Antigen specificity is unknown.

The germline gives CDR1 KGHSH, CDR2 LQKENI. There are 16 residues in the CDR3. Deletions cut 2 bases from V and 3 bases from J, with 16 bases between. Study-level points and caveats: Common viral pathogens were later found to be apparently linked to several of the most significant clusters.

PCR employed 60 Vbeta and 13 Jbeta primers. TCRdb's copy holds only in-frame clones and misses some; the assay was immunoSEQ multiplex PCR. The data contain 110,000 or so clones, about 70% of them singletons. The V call is TRBV18, the J call TRBJ1-2; D is ambiguous. The specimen sequenced was PBMCs. The sequence came from a man aged 25-45 years in good health and CMV-seronegative. The CDR3 DNA follows: TGTGCCAGCTCACCAACTCTCGGGGAAGCCCACTATGGCTACACCTTC. Translated, it gives CASSPTLGEAHYGYTF.